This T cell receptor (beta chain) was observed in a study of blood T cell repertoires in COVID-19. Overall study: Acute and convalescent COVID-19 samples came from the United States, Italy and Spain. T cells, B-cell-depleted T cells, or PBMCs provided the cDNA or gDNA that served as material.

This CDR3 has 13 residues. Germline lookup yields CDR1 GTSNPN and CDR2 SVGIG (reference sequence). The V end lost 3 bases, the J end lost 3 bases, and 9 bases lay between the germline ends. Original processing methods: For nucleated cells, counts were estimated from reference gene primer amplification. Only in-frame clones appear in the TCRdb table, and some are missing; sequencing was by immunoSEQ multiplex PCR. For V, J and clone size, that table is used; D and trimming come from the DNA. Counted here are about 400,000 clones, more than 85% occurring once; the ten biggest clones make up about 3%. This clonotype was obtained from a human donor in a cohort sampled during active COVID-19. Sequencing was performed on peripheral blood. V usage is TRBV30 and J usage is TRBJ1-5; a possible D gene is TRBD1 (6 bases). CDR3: CAWRTGYNQPQHF. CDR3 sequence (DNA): TGTGCCTGGAGGACAGGCTACAATCAGCCCCAGCATTTT.